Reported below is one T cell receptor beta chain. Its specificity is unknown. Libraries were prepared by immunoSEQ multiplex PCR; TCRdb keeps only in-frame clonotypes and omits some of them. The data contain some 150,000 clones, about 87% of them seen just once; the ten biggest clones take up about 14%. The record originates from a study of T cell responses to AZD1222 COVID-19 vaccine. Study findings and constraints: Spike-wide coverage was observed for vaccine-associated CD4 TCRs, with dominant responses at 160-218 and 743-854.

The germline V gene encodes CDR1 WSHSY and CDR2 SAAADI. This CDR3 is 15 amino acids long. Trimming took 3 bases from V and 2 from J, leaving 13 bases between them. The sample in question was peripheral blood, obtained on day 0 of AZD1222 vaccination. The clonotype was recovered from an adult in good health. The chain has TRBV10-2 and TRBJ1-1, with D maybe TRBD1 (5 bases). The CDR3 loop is CASSDQGRPNTEAFF. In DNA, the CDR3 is TGCGCCAGCAGTGACCAGGGACGGCCCAACACTGAAGCTTTCTTT.